This T cell receptor (beta chain) comes out of a study of blood T cell repertoires in COVID-19. Study-level information: From the United States, Italy and Spain came samples of acute and convalescent COVID-19.

The V gene lost 0 bases and the J gene lost 4 bases, with 8 bases spanning the gap. Germline assignment: CDR1 SGHRS and CDR2 YFSETQ. This CDR3 comprises 14 residues. Study processing details: By means of reference gene primer amplification, nucleated cell counts were estimated. TCRdb's copy holds only in-frame clones and misses some; the assay was immunoSEQ multiplex PCR. V and J calls and clone size come straight from that table; D and trimming were deduced from the DNA. Of approximately 70,000 clones listed, roughly 85% are singletons. Material: peripheral blood. The sequence was collected from a woman of 80 years or more with acute or convalescent COVID-19. The V gene is TRBV5-1, the J gene TRBJ1-5; no clear D. The CDR3: CASSLAAGNQPQHF. Here the CDR3 DNA reads TGCGCCAGCAGCTTGGCCGCGGGGAATCAGCCCCAGCATTTT.